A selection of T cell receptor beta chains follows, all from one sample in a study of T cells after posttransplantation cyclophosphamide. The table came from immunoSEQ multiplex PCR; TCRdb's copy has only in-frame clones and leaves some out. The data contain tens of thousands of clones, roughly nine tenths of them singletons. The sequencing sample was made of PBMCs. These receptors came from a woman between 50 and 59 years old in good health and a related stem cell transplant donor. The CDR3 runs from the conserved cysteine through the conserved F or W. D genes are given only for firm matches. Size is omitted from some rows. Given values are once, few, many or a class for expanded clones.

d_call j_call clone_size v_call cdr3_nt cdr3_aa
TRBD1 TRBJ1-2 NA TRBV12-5 TGTGCTAGTGGTTATAGGGGACAGGATAACTATGGCTACACCTTC CASGYRGQDNYGYTF
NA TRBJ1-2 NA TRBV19 TGTGCCAGTAGTACCTCCACCGGGACTCGCCGCGGCTACACCTTC CASSTSTGTRRGYTF
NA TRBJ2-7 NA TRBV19 TGTGCCAGTAGTCCCCCGGGCAGGCGGGACGAGCAGTACTTC CASSPPGRRDEQYF
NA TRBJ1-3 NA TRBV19 TGTGCCAGTAGTACCCGGGACACTTTATTATATTGGGACACCATATATTTT CASSTRDTLLYWDTIYF
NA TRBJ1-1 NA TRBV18 TGTGCCAGCTCACCACCGCCGGGTGACACTGAAGCTTTCTTT CASSPPPGDTEAFF
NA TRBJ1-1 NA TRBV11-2 TGTGCCAGCAGCTTAGTACTCGACTTGAACACTGAAGCTTTCTTT CASSLVLDLNTEAFF
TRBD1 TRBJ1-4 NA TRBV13 TGTGCCAGCAGCTTGACAGGGGCGGGAGAAAAACTGTTTTTT CASSLTGAGEKLFF
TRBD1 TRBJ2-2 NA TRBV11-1 TGTGCCAGCAGCCTTGACAGGGGGAACACCGGGGAGCTGTTTTTT CASSLDRGNTGELFF
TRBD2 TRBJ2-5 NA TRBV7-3 TGTGCCAGCAGCTCCAGCGGGACCCAAGAGACCCAGTACTTC CASSSSGTQETQYF
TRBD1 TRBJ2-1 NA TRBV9 TGTGCCAGCAGCGTAGGCAGGGGGCTTGGTGATGAGCAGTTCTTC CASSVGRGLGDEQFF
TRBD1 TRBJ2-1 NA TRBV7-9 TGTGCCAGCAGCATCAGACAGGGCTACAATGAGCAGTTCTTC CASSIRQGYNEQFF
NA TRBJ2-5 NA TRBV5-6 TGTGCCAGCAGCTTGGGTATCCAAGAGACCCAGTACTTC CASSLGIQETQYF
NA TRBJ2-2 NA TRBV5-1 TGCGCCAGCACTTCAGGGGTGGACACCGGGGAGCTGTTTTTT CASTSGVDTGELFF
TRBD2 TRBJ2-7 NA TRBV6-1 TGTGCCAGCAGTGAAGGGTATAGGCGGGAGAGATCCTACGAGCAGTACTTC CASSEGYRRERSYEQYF
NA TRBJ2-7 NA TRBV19 TGTGCCAGTAGTATGGGGAGCCCCCACTACGAGCAGTACTTC CASSMGSPHYEQYF
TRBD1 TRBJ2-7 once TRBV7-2 TGTGCCAGCAGCTTATCGCAGGGGGCCTTGGGGTACTTC CASSLSQGALGYF
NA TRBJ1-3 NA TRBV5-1 TGCGCCAGCAGCTTACCCGGGACAACCGGCGACACCATATATTTT CASSLPGTTGDTIYF
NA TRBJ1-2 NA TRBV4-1 TGCGCCAGCAGCCACCCAGGGCGCGGGAGCGCTAACTATGGCTACACCTTC CASSHPGRGSANYGYTF
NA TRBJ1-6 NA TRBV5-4 TGTGCCAGCAGCTTGTGGTCGGGGGGTAATTCACCCCTCCACTTT CASSLWSGGNSPLHF
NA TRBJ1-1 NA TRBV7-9 TGTGCCAGCAGCTTAATTGATGAGGTACCTGAAGCTTTCTTT CASSLIDEVPEAFF
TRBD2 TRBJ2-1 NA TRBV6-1 TGTGCCAGCAGTAGCGGGGCTAGCTCCTACAATGAGCAGTTCTTC CASSSGASSYNEQFF
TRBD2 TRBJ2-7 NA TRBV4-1 TGCGCCAGCAGCTTTGGGCCACTAGCGGCCATATACGAGCAGTACTTC CASSFGPLAAIYEQYF
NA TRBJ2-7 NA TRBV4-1 TGCGCCAGCGCTGGGGGGGCTAGCTCCGACTACGAGCAGTACTTC CASAGGASSDYEQYF
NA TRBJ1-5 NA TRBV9 TGTGCCAGCAGCGCCCCAAACAGAGATACGCAGCATTTT CASSAPNRDTQHF
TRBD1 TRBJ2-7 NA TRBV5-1 TGCGCCAGCAGCACGGGCGCCCCGGGACAGGAACTCTACGAGCAGTACTTC CASSTGAPGQELYEQYF
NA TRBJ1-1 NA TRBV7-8 TGTGCCAGCAGCTTAAGTCAGGACACTGAAGCTTTCTTT CASSLSQDTEAFF
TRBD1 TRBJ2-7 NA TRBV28 TGTGCCAGCAGGGGGAGGCCCGGGACAGGAATCTACGAGCAGTACTTC CASRGRPGTGIYEQYF
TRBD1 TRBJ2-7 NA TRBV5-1 TGCGCCAGCAGCGCCGGGACAGCTAACCCCTACGAGCAGTACTTC CASSAGTANPYEQYF
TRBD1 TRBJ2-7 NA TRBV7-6 TGTGCCAGCAGCTTAGGGACAGGGGCTAACGAGCAGTACTTC CASSLGTGANEQYF
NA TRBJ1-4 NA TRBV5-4 TGTGCCAGCAGCTTGGGGAGCTCCAATGAAAAACTGTTTTTT CASSLGSSNEKLFF
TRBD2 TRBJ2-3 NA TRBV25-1 TGTGCCAGCAGTGACCGGGGGGGTTGGGCAGATACGCAGTATTTT CASSDRGGWADTQYF
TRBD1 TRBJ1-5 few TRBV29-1 TGCAGCGTGCAACAGGGGGCCTTTCAGCCCCAGCATTTT CSVQQGAFQPQHF
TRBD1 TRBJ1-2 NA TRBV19 TGTGCCACCCGGGACAGGGGCGGTGGCTACACCTTC CATRDRGGGYTF
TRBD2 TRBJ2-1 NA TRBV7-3 TGTGCCAGCAGCTCGGGACTAGCGGGAGGTCGTAATGAGCAGTTCTTC CASSSGLAGGRNEQFF
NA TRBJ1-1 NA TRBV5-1 TGCGCCAGCAGCCCCTGGGGGGGGCAAACTAACACTGAAGCTTTCTTT CASSPWGGQTNTEAFF
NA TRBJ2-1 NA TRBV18 TGTGCCAGCTCACCATGGACATCAGGGAATGAGCAGTTCTTC CASSPWTSGNEQFF
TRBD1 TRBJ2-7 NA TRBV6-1 TGTGCCAGCAGTGCGACAGGGTGGTACGAGCAGTACTTC CASSATGWYEQYF
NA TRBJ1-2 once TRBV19 TGTGCCAGTAGTTACCTCGGGGAGGACGACTATGGCTACACCTTC CASSYLGEDDYGYTF
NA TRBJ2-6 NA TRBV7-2 TGTGCCAGCAGCACCATGAGCTCTGGGGCCAACGTCCTGACTTTC CASSTMSSGANVLTF
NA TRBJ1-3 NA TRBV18 TGTGCCAGCTCACGCCAGACAGAAAGCTCTGGAAACACCATATATTTT CASSRQTESSGNTIYF
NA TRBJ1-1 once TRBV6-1 TGTGCCAGCAGTACCGAACGGGGGGGAGACACTGAAGCTTTCTTT CASSTERGGDTEAFF
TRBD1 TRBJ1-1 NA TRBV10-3 TGTGCTTGCCATCACTCCCGACAGGGGAAGAACACTGAAGCTTTCTTT CACHHSRQGKNTEAFF
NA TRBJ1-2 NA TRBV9 TGTGCCAGCAGCGTAGATGCGGCTGCGAACGGCTACACCTTC CASSVDAAANGYTF
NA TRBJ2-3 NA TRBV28 TGTGCCAGCAGTTTTCCCTCCACAGATACGCAGTATTTT CASSFPSTDTQYF
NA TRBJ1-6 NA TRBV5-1 TGCGCCAGCAGCTTGGGGCAGGGCAATTCACCCCTCCACTTT CASSLGQGNSPLHF
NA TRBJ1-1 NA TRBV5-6 TGTGCCAGCAGCCGAGACACCACTGAAGCTTTCTTT CASSRDTTEAFF
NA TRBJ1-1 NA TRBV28 TGTGCCATCGGCGGTTCCACTGAAGCTTTCTTT CAIGGSTEAFF
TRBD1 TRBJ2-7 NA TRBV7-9 TGTGCCAGCAGCGGGCCCGGGACAGGGAATACCTACGAGCAGTACTTC CASSGPGTGNTYEQYF
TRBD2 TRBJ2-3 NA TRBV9 TGTGCCAGCAGCATCCCCTTAGCGGGGTGGACAGATACGCAGTATTTT CASSIPLAGWTDTQYF
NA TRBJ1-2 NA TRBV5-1 TGCGCCAGCAGCCCGGAGGGCTTAAACTATGGCTACACCTTC CASSPEGLNYGYTF